This TCR beta chain is drawn from a study of radiotherapy plus CTLA-4 blockade in lung cancer. Germline CDR1 SNHLY, CDR2 FYNNEI. The CDR3 loop spans 13 amino acids. The V and J ends lost 4 bases and 5 bases respectively, with 11 bases between them. Here immunoSEQ multiplex PCR was the method, and the copy in TCRdb shows in-frame clones only, minus some. The sample lists 9,500 to 15,000 clones; about 86% were seen once. This sequence was found in a human donor with non-small cell lung cancer that progressed on radiotherapy plus ipilimumab. The genes are TRBV2 and TRBJ2-5; D gene uncertain. Sequencing used peripheral blood, obtained from a patient treated with radiotherapy plus ipilimumab. CDR3 residues: CASSGARGETQYF. CDR3 DNA: TGTGCCAGCAGTGGCGCCCGTGGGGAGACCCAGTACTTC.